What follows describes a single T cell receptor beta chain. This entry comes from a study of T-cell reconstitution after alpha-beta-depleted transplantation in children. The CDR3 is 15 amino acids. Germline CDR1 and CDR2: SGDLS and YYNGEE. V lost 0 bases to trimming and J lost 8 bases, with 15 bases between them. Unique molecular identifiers featured in how the TCRbeta library was prepared. MiXCR, applied by TCRdb to the PCR reads, yields one record per CDR3 protein. The sample includes about 500,000 distinct CDR3 sequences, around a third of them seen just once. The chain employs TRBV9 and TRBJ2-1; TRBD2 might be the D (6 bases). Material: PBMCs from the stem cell graft donor, obtained from the stem cell graft. The clonotype comes from a human donor who donated a stem cell graft to a child with aplastic anemia. The CDR3 bases are TGTGCCAGCAGCGTAGGGGGCCGGGAGTGGGATGAGCAGTTCTTC. This encodes CASSVGGREWDEQFF.